This paragraph covers one TCR beta chain sequence. Its antigen has not been determined. Base qualities are not at hand, and no much larger clone is one base apart. This sample was taken from a study of CD8+ T cells in alopecia areata (dated by TCRdb to 2016 to 2018). A note on the overall study: Treated patients were enrolled in an open-label pilot trial of oral tofacitinib at 5 to 10 mg twice daily for moderate-to-severe alopecia areata. Tofacitinib was administered for 6 to 18 months, and 6 months of follow-up off drug were then conducted to assess delayed response and recurrence. For the treated patients, the SALT score, which quantifies what percentage of scalp surface area is affected, served as the measure of disease severity. In both human patients and the C3H/HeJ mouse model, the study applied high-throughput TCRbeta sequencing to look at T cell clonal expansion in alopecia areata. In humans, TCRbeta sequencing was performed on scalp tissue and on sorted CD4+ and CD8+ peripheral blood T cells from healthy controls and from patients with patchy or totalis/universalis alopecia areata. Tofacitinib-treated patients had biopsies at baseline and at 4 and 24 weeks of treatment, with a later scalp biopsy in several patients. Scalp clonality was compared across normal scalp (n=4), patchy alopecia areata scalp (n=8), and alopecia totalis/universalis scalp (n=8). RNA was obtained with the PAXgene miRNA kit for fixed scalp, the miRNeasy kit for PBMCs, and the RNeasy kit for mouse skin. TCRbeta CDR3 regions were amplified by immunoSEQ multiplex PCR using 35 Vbeta forward and 13 Jbeta reverse primers.

At the junction V is shortened by 2 bases and J by 3 bases, with 8 bases in between. Via the germline V gene, CDR1 is MDHEN and CDR2 SYDVKM. From the cysteine through the phenylalanine, the CDR3 covers 13 amino acids. The retained sequence is limited to the CDR3, 39 bases, with the frame set at the first base. The library came from the immunoSEQ multiplex PCR assay. RNA was extracted from all samples and reverse transcribed into cDNA as template for TCR sequencing. First-strand cDNA was synthesized with SuperScript III using a 2:1 mix of oligo-dT and random hexamers. A synthetic immune receptor repertoire was used to measure amplification bias, and any remaining bias was corrected computationally. In the source study's methods: After raw reads were preprocessed to remove errors, the CDR3 was defined following IMGT conventions as running from the conserved cysteine to phenylalanine. To get clonality, Shannon entropy was normalized by log2 of the number of productive unique TCRs and the result was subtracted from 1. CD4 or CD8 identity of scalp clones was inferred by cross-referencing scalp TCRbeta sequences with sorted blood CD4 and CD8 repertoires. In TCRdb, the immuneACCESS table is reduced to in-frame sequences with V and J assigned. These tables do not hold every clone; where another copy was compared, an unresolved V gene accounts for under half, and the others remain unexplained. The V and J calls and clone size were taken over from that table, and D and trimming were inferred from the DNA. For this sample there are 120,000 or so clones; over 60% appear just once. 5.7% of the sample goes to the ten largest clones.

The label giving this sample's time point can be read as: about 4 weeks on oral tofacitinib. The treatment or condition label, read with the paper, signifies: oral pan-JAK inhibitor, 5-10 mg twice daily. Lesional scalp punch biopsies and peripheral blood were collected from alopecia areata patients. After PBMCs were isolated by density centrifugation and stained for CD3, CD4 and CD8, a FACSAria was used to sort CD4+ and CD8+ T cells. Study-wide findings and limitations: Scalp TCR repertoire analysis is complicated because resident alphabeta T cells in normal human skin are also sequenced, whereas mouse skin is dominated by gammadelta T cells. Tofacitinib significantly lowered scalp clonality and the number of expanded CD8+ clones among the top 100 scalp clones. Compared with mice, TCR sequences shared between patients were less clear, possibly partly because of HLA diversity across the patient population. Because the treated cohort was small and included a single nonresponder, larger studies are needed to assess links between baseline CD8+ expansion and response. Many expanded lesional clones persisted in scalp and blood during tofacitinib treatment, which may partly explain relapse after stopping treatment. Compared with normal scalp, lesional scalp had higher clonality and more expanded CD8+ clones, particularly in alopecia totalis/universalis, a pattern that suggests antigenic drive.

This receptor was obtained from a human donor with alopecia areata. The chain was built from TRBV28 and TRBJ2-7; the D gene cannot be named for sure. Sequencing used CD4+ T cells sorted from blood, obtained at week 4, from a patient treated with tofacitinib. CDR3 region: CASSLTMIYEQYF. At the DNA level, the sequence is TGTGCCAGCAGTTTAACAATGATCTACGAGCAGTACTTC.